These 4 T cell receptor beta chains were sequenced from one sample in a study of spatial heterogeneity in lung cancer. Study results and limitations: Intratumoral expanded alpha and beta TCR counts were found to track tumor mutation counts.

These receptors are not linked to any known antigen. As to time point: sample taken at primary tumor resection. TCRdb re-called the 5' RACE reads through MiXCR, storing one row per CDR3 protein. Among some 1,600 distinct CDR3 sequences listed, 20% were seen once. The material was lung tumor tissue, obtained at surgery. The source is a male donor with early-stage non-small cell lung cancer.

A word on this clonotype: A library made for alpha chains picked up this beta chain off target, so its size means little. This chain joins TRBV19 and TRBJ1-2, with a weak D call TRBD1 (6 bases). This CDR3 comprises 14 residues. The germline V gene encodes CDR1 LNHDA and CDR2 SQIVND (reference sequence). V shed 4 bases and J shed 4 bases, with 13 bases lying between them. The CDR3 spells CASSTLDSLYGYTF. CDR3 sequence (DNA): TGTGCCAGTAGTACATTGGACAGTCTCTATGGCTACACCTTC. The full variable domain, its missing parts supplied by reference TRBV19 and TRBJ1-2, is DGGITQSPKYLFRKEGQNVTLSCEQNLNHDAMYWYRQDPGQGLRLIYYSQIVNDFQKGDIAEGYSVSREKKESFPLTVTSAQKNPTAFYLCASSTLDSLYGYTFGSGTRLTVV.

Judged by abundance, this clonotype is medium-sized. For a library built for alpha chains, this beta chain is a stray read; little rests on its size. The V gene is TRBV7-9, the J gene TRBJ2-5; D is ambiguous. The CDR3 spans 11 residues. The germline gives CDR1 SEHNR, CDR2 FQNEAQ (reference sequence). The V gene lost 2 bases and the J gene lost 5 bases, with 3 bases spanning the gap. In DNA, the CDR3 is TGTGCCAGCAGCTTAATGGAGACCCAGTACTTC. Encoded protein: CASSLMETQYF. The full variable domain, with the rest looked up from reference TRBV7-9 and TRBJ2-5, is DTGVSQNPRHKITKRGQNVTFRCDPISEHNRLYWYRQTLGQGPEFLTYFQNEAQLEKSRLLSDRFSAERPKGSFSTLEIQRTEQGDSAMYLCASSLMETQYFGPGTRLLVL.

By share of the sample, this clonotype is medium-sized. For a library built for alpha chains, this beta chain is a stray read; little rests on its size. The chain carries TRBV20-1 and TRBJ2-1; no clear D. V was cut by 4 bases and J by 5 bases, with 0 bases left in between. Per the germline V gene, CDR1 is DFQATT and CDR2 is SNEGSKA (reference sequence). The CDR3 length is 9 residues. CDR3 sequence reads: CSANNEQFF. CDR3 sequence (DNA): TGCAGTGCTAACAATGAGCAGTTCTTC.

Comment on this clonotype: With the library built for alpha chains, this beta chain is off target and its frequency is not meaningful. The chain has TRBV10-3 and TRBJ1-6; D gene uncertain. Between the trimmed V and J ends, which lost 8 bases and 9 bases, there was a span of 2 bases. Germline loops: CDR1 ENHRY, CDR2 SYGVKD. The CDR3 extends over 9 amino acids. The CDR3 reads CAIGSPLHF. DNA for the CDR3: TGTGCCATCGGTTCACCCCTCCACTTT.